The 19 T cell receptor beta chains presented below share a single source sample, sequenced in a study of cytomegalovirus exposure and HLA in healthy donors. PCR employed 60 Vbeta and 13 Jbeta primers. The assay was immunoSEQ multiplex PCR, and TCRdb's table has in-frame clones only and misses some. The sample includes about 130,000 clones, 80% of them seen just once. Material: PBMCs. Source of these receptors: a man aged 40-49 years in good health and CMV-seronegative.

V and J are TRBV28 and TRBJ1-5, with 7 bases lining up with TRBD1. This CDR3 has 15 residues. CDR1 is MDHEN and CDR2 is SYDVKM in the germline V gene. V was clipped by 8 bases and J by 5 bases; unmatched bases: 12. This CDR3 reads CASLGGDSGHQPQHF. CDR3 nucleotides: TGTGCCAGCCTCGGTGGGGACAGTGGACATCAGCCCCAGCATTTT. The entire variable domain, with the rest obtained from reference TRBV28 and TRBJ1-5, is as follows: DVKVTQSSRYLVKRTGEKVFLECVQDMDHENMFWYRQDPGLGLRLIYFSYDVKMKEKGDIPEGYSVSREKKERFSLILESASTNQTSMYLCASLGGDSGHQPQHFGDGTRLSIL.

The chain uses TRBV29-1 and TRBJ2-7, with 8 bases matching TRBD2. The ends lost 6 bases at V and 3 bases at J; junction bases unmatched: 7. CDR1 and CDR2 (germline): SQVTM, ANQGSEA. The CDR3 sequence is 13 residues long. For the CDR3, the DNA is TGCAGCGTCGCGGGACTAGGATTCTACGAGCAGTACTTC. Translation: CSVAGLGFYEQYF.

The CDR3 reads CASSLVWGRHNEQFF. Here the CDR3 DNA reads TGCGCCAGCAGCTTGGTGTGGGGGCGGCACAATGAGCAGTTCTTC. The chain recombines TRBV5-1 with TRBJ2-1, with a possible D match to TRBD1 (6 bases). The germline gives CDR1 SGHRS, CDR2 YFSETQ. CDR3 length: 15 amino acids. The ends were cut back, 0 bases at V and 5 bases at J, with 12 bases in the middle.

The chain joins TRBV7-2 to TRBJ1-5, with a possible D match to TRBD1 (6 bases). The ends were cut back, 5 bases at V and 5 bases at J, with 13 bases in the middle. CDR1 and CDR2 from the germline V gene are SGHTA and FQGNSA. This CDR3 is built from 14 residues. The CDR3 region is CASSPPGVHQPQHF. DNA for the CDR3: TGTGCCAGCAGCCCGCCAGGGGTTCATCAGCCCCAGCATTTT.

The chain links TRBV30 to TRBJ2-5, with 7 bases that match TRBD1. J lost 4 bases, V lost 5 bases, and 7 bases had no gene match. The CDR3 runs 13 residues. The germline V gene has CDR1 GTSNPN and CDR2 SVGIG (reference sequence). The CDR3 sequence: CAWFQGVPETQYF. CDR3 sequence (DNA): TGTGCCTGGTTCCAGGGGGTTCCAGAGACCCAGTACTTC. Together with reference TRBV30 and TRBJ2-5, the CDR3 gives the full variable domain: SQTIHQWPATLVQPVGSPLSLECTVEGTSNPNLYWYRQAAGRGLQLLFYSVGIGQISSEVPQNLSASRPQDRQFILSSKKLLLSDSGFYLCAWFQGVPETQYFGPGTRLLVL.

The gene calls are TRBV5-6 and TRBJ2-7; unclear D gene. The CDR3 totals 12 residues. In germline, CDR1 is SGHDT, CDR2 YYEEEE. V was cut by 7 bases and J by 2 bases, with 10 bases left in between. In DNA, the CDR3 is TGTGCCAGCTGGAGCTTCCCCTACGAGCAGTACTTC. It translates to CASWSFPYEQYF.

V gene TRBV28 combines with J gene TRBJ1-5; 7 bases align to TRBD1. V lost 7 bases, J lost 1 base, and 4 bases stayed unmatched. CDR1 is MDHEN, CDR2 SYDVKM, per germline. The CDR3 totals 14 residues. The chain's CDR3 is CASTSDRSNQPQHF. CDR3 nucleotides: TGTGCCAGCACCTCGGACAGGAGCAATCAGCCCCAGCATTTT.

In nucleotides, the CDR3 is TGTGCCAGCAGCCGCCAGTTGGACAGCCCCTACACCTTC. It translates to CASSRQLDSPYTF. This chain links TRBV7-2 with TRBJ1-2; D is possibly TRBD1 (6 bases). V lost 5 bases to trimming and J lost 10 bases, with 17 bases between them. This CDR3 comprises 13 residues. Germline V gene lookup returns CDR1 SGHTA and CDR2 FQGNSA.

This clone was observed once. The CDR3 sequence: CASSLPLTGTGGGNIQYF. The CDR3 DNA sequence: TGCGCCAGCAGCTTGCCTCTTACTGGGACAGGGGGCGGAAACATTCAGTACTTC. The chain carries TRBV5-1 and TRBJ2-4; TRBD1 matches 12 bases. The germline CDR1 and CDR2 sequences are SGHRS and YFSETQ. Unmatched junction bases numbered 11, after V lost 1 base and J lost 6 bases. CDR3 size: 18 residues.

The chain links TRBV7-8 to TRBJ2-3; D call uncertain. From germline, CDR1 is SGHVS and CDR2 FQNEAQ. The ends were cut back, 6 bases at V and 0 bases at J, with 16 bases in the middle. This CDR3 contains 16 residues. The CDR3 nucleotides are TGTGCCAGCAGATCGCAGACTGGAACTAGCACAGATACGCAGTATTTT. Translated: CASRSQTGTSTDTQYF.

V gene TRBV29-1 combines with J gene TRBJ2-5, with D possibly TRBD2 on 6 matching bases. The CDR3 totals 13 residues. Germline assignment: CDR1 SQVTM and CDR2 ANQGSEA. With 6 bases removed from V and 4 bases from J, the gap between germline ends came to 15 bases. CDR3 loop: CSVARGSGETQYF. CDR3 DNA sequence: TGCAGCGTCGCCCGGGGGTCTGGAGAGACCCAGTACTTC. The entire variable domain, with the rest obtained from reference TRBV29-1 and TRBJ2-5, is as follows: SAVISQKPSRDICQRGTSLTIQCQVDSQVTMMFWYRQQPGQSLTLIATANQGSEATYESGFVIDKFPISRPNLTFSTLTVSNMSPEDSSIYLCSVARGSGETQYFGPGTRLLVL.

The chain couples TRBV30 to TRBJ1-2; the D gene is possibly TRBD1 (6 bases). Trimming took off 8 bases at V and 4 bases at J, with 14 bases between the two ends. The CDR3 has 12 amino acids. Looked up from germline, CDR1 is GTSNPN and CDR2 is SVGIG (reference sequence). CDR3 nucleotide sequence: TGTGCCAGCTGGACAGAGTCCTATGGCTACACCTTC. It encodes CASWTESYGYTF.

The V call is TRBV5-1, the J call TRBJ2-3; 9 positions agree with TRBD2. Germline V gene lookup returns CDR1 SGHRS and CDR2 YFSETQ. The CDR3 extends over 18 amino acids. Losses at the gene ends were 3 bases for V and 4 bases for J; bases not matched to a gene: 15. In DNA form, the CDR3 reads TGCGCCAGCAGCTCCCTGGTGAGCGGGGGGCCCCCCGCAGATACGCAGTATTTT. Protein product: CASSSLVSGGPPADTQYF.

The chain employs TRBV5-1 and TRBJ2-1, with 14 bases that match TRBD2. With V trimmed by 4 bases and J by 12 bases, 6 bases remained unmatched. The CDR3 runs 14 residues. Germline CDR1 reads SGHRS; CDR2 reads YFSETQ. The CDR3 region is CASSQGLAGVRQFF. In nucleotides, the CDR3 is TGCGCCAGCAGCCAGGGACTAGCGGGGGTGAGGCAGTTCTTC.

This chain joins TRBV7-9 and TRBJ1-5; 9 nucleotides agree with TRBD1. V shed 5 bases, J shed 5 bases, and the junction held 4 bases outside the gene matches. The CDR3 spans 14 residues. Germline-derived CDR1 and CDR2 are SEHNR and FQNEAQ (reference sequence). The chain's CDR3 is CASSRQGGDQPQHF. The CDR3 nucleotides read TGTGCCAGCAGCCGACAGGGGGGTGATCAGCCCCAGCATTTT.

This sequence joins TRBV2 and TRBJ2-5, with 11 bases fitting TRBD2. V trimming: 11 bases; J trimming: 1 base; junction bases outside the gene matches: 3. Per germline, CDR1 SNHLY and CDR2 FYNNEI. This CDR3 region has 13 residues. CDR3 in amino acids: CAALAGGQETQYF. CDR3 sequence (DNA): TGTGCCGCTCTAGCGGGGGGCCAAGAGACCCAGTACTTC.

The chain combines TRBV29-1 with TRBJ2-1; D remains ambiguous. CDR3 size: 14 residues. Germline V gene data show CDR1 as SQVTM and CDR2 as ANQGSEA. V lost 5 bases and J 3 bases, leaving 14 bases between the germline ends. The CDR3 DNA reads TGCAGCGTTTTTCCGGAGCTTGTCTACAATGAGCAGTTCTTC. This sequence encodes CSVFPELVYNEQFF.

This chain links TRBV10-3 with TRBJ1-2; 7 positions agree with TRBD1. With 3 bases clipped from V and 8 bases from J, the junction kept 6 bases outside the gene matches. This CDR3 is built from 13 residues. The germline gives CDR1 ENHRY, CDR2 SYGVKD. The CDR3 DNA reads TGTGCCATCAGTGAAGACAGGGATGACGGCTACACCTTC. Protein: CAISEDRDDGYTF.

V gene TRBV6-6 combines with J gene TRBJ2-7; 8 positions match TRBD1. The V segment lost 2 bases and the J segment 1 base; nucleotides outside the gene matches: 4. CDR1 is MNHNY and CDR2 is SVGAGI in the germline V gene (reference sequence). The CDR3 spans 15 residues. CDR3 amino acids: CASSYGQGPSYEQYF. In DNA form, the CDR3 reads TGTGCCAGCAGTTACGGACAGGGCCCTTCCTACGAGCAGTACTTC.